This T cell receptor (beta chain) was obtained from a study of post-analysis software for immune sequencing data. Study observations and caveats: Controls showed significantly higher normalized Chao1 diversity than did multiple sclerosis patients.

Researchers reported that TCR beta cDNA libraries carried unique molecular identifiers. MiXCR, run by TCRdb on the PCR reads, gives a single entry per CDR3 protein. The profile shows approximately 730,000 distinct CDR3 sequences, 30% of them singletons. As concerns this clonotype: Antigen: not known.

The sequencing input was blood. This clonotype originated in a girl aged 10 to 17 with multiple sclerosis.

The chain's CDR3 is CASSHVEGRDGYTF. In DNA, the CDR3 is TGTGCCAGCAGCCATGTCGAAGGACGGGATGGCTACACCTTC. The J gene is TRBJ1-2, the V gene TRBV3-1; no firm D call. The germline V gene encodes CDR1 LGHDT and CDR2 YNNKEL (reference sequence). This CDR3 spans 14 amino acids. Between the trimmed V and J ends, which lost 3 bases and 6 bases, there was a span of 14 bases. The whole variable domain, remainder taken from reference TRBV3-1 and TRBJ1-2, is DTAVSQTPKYLVTQMGNDKSIKCEQNLGHDTMYWYKQDSKKFLKIMFSYNNKELIINETVPNRFSPKSPDKAHLNLHINSLELGDSAVYFCASSHVEGRDGYTFGSGTRLTVV.